This is a list of T cell receptor beta chains from one sample in a study of cytomegalovirus exposure and HLA in healthy donors. The method was immunoSEQ multiplex PCR; TCRdb's version includes in-frame clones alone and lacks a portion of them. This table has 220,000 or so clones, roughly 85% appearing once. The source material was PBMCs. These receptor sequences come from a woman aged 18-29 years in good health and CMV-seronegative. Each CDR3 is given with its conserved first and last residue.

TRBV29-1 CSVVGTSGWEQFF
TRBV5-1 CASSLDRSYEQYF
TRBV4-1 CASSPDRGGYEQYF
TRBV7-8 CASSVDRNYGYTF
TRBV28 CASRPGTGATNEKLFF
TRBV2 CASSLQNYPYEQYF
TRBV5-1 CASSLVVGYWYGYTF
TRBV30 CASDLAGGDEQYF
TRBV30 CALGGPLGRRQPQHF
TRBV5-6 CASSLARGGPGAEAFF
TRBV29-1 CSVEVGGQINEQFF
TRBV11-1 CASSLARGGTPYEQYF
TRBV11-2 CASSSGTSGGSLQETQYF
TRBV6-1 CASSPGQANEKLFF
TRBV7-3 CASSLGRDTDTQYF
TRBV4-1 CASSPLNTNNEQFF
TRBV9 CASSKIRDGNSPLHF
TRBV19 CASSIAGQGNYGYTF
TRBV27 CASSSLSLARRGTDTQYF
TRBV6-5 CASSYVYASSYNEQFF
TRBV27 CASSFGGSNQPQHF
TRBV30 CAWSARPSTDTQYF
TRBV5-6 CASSLGIQYEQYF
TRBV2 CASSAPGLTFYEQYF
TRBV27 CASSLGLETTGELFF
TRBV9 CASSEAGQGVYGYTF
TRBV19 CASSFSGTTQYF
TRBV11-2 CASSLGTRYGYTF
TRBV27 CASSRSGGFSYEQYF
TRBV5-1 CASSLTTGGLEAFF
TRBV27 CASSFKGTDTQYF
TRBV6-5 CASRRGGNYGYTF
TRBV6-4 CASSLTAGEGSPLHF
TRBV28 CASSLTSPGSTNEKLFF
TRBV28 CASSSGTGREQPQHF
TRBV11-2 CASSLALRTSLSNEQFF
TRBV5-1 CASSVRAGVYEQYF